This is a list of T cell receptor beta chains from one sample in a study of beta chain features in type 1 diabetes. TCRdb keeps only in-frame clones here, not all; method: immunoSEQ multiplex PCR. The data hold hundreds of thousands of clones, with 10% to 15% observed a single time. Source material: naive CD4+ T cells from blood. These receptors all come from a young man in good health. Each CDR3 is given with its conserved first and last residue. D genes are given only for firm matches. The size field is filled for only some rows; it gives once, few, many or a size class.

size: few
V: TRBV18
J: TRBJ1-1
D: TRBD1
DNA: TGTGCCAGCTCACCTGGACAGGTCAGTGGCCCCGAAGCTTTCTTT
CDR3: CASSPGQVSGPEAFF

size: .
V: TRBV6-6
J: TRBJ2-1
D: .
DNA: TGTGCCAGCAGTTACTCCCGGGACAACCTCTACAATGAGCAGTTCTTC
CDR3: CASSYSRDNLYNEQFF

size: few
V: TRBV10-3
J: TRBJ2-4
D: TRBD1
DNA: TGTGCCATCAGAGGACAGGAAAACATTCAGTACTTC
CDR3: CAIRGQENIQYF

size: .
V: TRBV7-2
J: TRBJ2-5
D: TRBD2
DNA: TGTGCCAGCAGCTTAGTCGGGACTATGCTGTACTTC
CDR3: CASSLVGTMLYF

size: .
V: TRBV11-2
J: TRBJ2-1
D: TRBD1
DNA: TGTGCCAGCAGCTTATCCGACAGGGGAAACCCATACAATGAGCAGTTCTTC
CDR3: CASSLSDRGNPYNEQFF

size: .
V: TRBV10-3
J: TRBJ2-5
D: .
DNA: TGTGCCATCAGTGAGACCCTCAGGGAAGAGACCCAGTACTTC
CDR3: CAISETLREETQYF

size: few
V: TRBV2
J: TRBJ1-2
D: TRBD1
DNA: TGTGCCAGCAGTGAAGACAGGGGGCGAGTAGGCTACACCTTC
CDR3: CASSEDRGRVGYTF

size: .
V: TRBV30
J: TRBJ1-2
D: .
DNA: TGTGCCTGGAGTGTCGCCGGGGTGTGGGGCTACACCTTC
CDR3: CAWSVAGVWGYTF

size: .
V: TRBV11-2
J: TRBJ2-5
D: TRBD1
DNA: TGTGCCAGCTGCCGGGACAGGAAAGAGACCCAGTACTTC
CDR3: CASCRDRKETQYF

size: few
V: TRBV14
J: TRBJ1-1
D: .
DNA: TGTGCCAGCAGCCGAGGCACTGAAGCTTTCTTT
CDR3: CASSRGTEAFF

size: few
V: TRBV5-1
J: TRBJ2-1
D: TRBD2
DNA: TGCGCCAGCAGCCAACTGACTAGCGGGAGAATGAACAATGAGCAGTTCTTC
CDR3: CASSQLTSGRMNNEQFF

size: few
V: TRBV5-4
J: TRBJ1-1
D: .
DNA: TGTGCCAGCAGCTCAGGACAGAGGTTAACTGAAGCTTTCTTT
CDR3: CASSSGQRLTEAFF

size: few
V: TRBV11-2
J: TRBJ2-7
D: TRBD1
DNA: TGTGCCAGCAGCTTCATGGACAGGGCTTTTGACTTC
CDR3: CASSFMDRAFDF

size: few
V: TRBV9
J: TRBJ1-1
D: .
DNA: TGTGCCAGCAGCGTAGTTCCGGGTAAGGCTGAAGCTTTCTTT
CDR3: CASSVVPGKAEAFF

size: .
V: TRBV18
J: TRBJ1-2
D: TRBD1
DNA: TGTGCCAGCTCACCACCGGACAGGTTGTATGGCTACACCTTC
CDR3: CASSPPDRLYGYTF

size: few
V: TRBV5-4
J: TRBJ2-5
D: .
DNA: TGTGCCAGCAGCTTGAGGACATCTCAAGAGACCCAGTACTTC
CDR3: CASSLRTSQETQYF

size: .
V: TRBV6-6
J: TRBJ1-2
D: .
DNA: TGTGCCAGCAGTTATGATGTTAGTGACTATGGCTACACCTTC
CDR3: CASSYDVSDYGYTF

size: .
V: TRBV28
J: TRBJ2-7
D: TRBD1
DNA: TGTGCCAGCATCCAGGGTGACAGGGGCCGCGAGCAGTACTTC
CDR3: CASIQGDRGREQYF

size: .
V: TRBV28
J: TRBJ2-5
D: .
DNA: TGTGCCAGCAGTCCCTCGGAACTAGCCCAAGAGACCCAGTACTTC
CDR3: CASSPSELAQETQYF

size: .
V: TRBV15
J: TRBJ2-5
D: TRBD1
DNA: TGTGCCACCAGCAGAGGCCGGGACAGGGGTTTCGAGACCCAGTACTTC
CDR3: CATSRGRDRGFETQYF

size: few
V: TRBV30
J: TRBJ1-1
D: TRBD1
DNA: TGTGCCTGGAAAGCGACAGGGGCCCTGGGCACTGAAGCTTTCTTT
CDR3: CAWKATGALGTEAFF

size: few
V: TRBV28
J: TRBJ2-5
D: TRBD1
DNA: TGTGCCAGCAGTCCGGGACAGGGGGCTGTACGGGAGACCCAGTACTTC
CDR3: CASSPGQGAVRETQYF

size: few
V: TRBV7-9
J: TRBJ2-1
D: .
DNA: TGTGCCAGCAGCCGCCAGTTTACAGGTTACAATGAGCAGTTCTTC
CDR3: CASSRQFTGYNEQFF

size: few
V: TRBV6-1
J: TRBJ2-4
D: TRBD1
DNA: TGTGCCAGCAGTGCCGGGGACAGCTTAGTAGGGAACATTCAGTACTTC
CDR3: CASSAGDSLVGNIQYF

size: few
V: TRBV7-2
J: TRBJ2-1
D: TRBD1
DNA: TGTGCCAGCAGCGTTCTGACAGGGGGATTTTACAATGAGCAGTTCTTC
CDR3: CASSVLTGGFYNEQFF

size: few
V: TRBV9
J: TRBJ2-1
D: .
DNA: TGTGCCAGCAGCGTAGCTGGCCAAAACAATGAGCAGTTCTTC
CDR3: CASSVAGQNNEQFF

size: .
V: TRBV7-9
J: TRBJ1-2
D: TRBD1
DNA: TGTGCCAGCAGCTTAGCAAAACAGGGGGATGGCTACACCTTC
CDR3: CASSLAKQGDGYTF

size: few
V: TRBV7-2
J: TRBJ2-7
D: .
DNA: TGTGCCAGCAGCTTAGCAAACCGGGACGAGCAGTACTTC
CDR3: CASSLANRDEQYF

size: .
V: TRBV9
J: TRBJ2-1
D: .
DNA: TGTGCCAGCAGCGTAGGATCAGCGTTCAATGAGCAGTTCTTC
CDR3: CASSVGSAFNEQFF

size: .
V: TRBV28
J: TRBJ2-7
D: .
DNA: TGTGCCAGCAGTTTACAGGACTACGAGCAGTACTTC
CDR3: CASSLQDYEQYF

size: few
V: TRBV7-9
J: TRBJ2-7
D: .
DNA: TGTGCCAGCAGCTTGGCCCAGGGATTGGGAAGGTCCTACGAGCAGTACTTC
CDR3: CASSLAQGLGRSYEQYF

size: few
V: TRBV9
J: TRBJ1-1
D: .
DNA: TGTGCCAGCAGCGTAGATCTAGGAGGTTACGCTTTCTTT
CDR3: CASSVDLGGYAFF

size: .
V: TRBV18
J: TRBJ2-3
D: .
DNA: TGTGCCAGCTCACCGGGACTTAGCACAGATACGCAGTATTTT
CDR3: CASSPGLSTDTQYF

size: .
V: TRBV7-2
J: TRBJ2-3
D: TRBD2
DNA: TGTGCCAGCAGCCTCCGGGGCGGGGGACTTGATACGCAGTATTTT
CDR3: CASSLRGGGLDTQYF

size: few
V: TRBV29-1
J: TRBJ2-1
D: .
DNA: TGCAGCGTTATGGGTACAGGGTATGTTGAGCAGTTCTTC
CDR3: CSVMGTGYVEQFF

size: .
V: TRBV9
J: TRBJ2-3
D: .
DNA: TGTGCCAGCAGCGTAGATGGTCAAGACTGGCCAGATACGCAGTATTTT
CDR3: CASSVDGQDWPDTQYF

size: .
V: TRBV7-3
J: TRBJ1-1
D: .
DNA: TGTGCCAGCAGCCAACTGGGGGAGGGGTACACTGAAGCTTTCTTT
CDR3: CASSQLGEGYTEAFF

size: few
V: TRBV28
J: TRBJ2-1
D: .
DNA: TGTGCCAGCAGTCCACCGGTGTCCTACAATGAGCAGTTCTTC
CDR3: CASSPPVSYNEQFF

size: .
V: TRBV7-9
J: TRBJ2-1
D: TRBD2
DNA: TGTGCCAGCAGCCGACTAGCGCCGTCTTCCTACAATGAGCAGTTCTTC
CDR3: CASSRLAPSSYNEQFF

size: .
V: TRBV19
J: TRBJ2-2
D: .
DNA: TGTTCCTCCTCCTTCCGGGCGAACACCGGGGAGCTGTTTTTT
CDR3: CSSSFRANTGELFF

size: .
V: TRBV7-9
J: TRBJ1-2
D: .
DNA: TGTGCCAGCAGCTTTACAGAGTATGGCTACACCTTC
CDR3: CASSFTEYGYTF

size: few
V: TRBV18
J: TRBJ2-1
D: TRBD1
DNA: TGTGCCAGCTCACCCCGGGACAGATTCTACAATGAGCAGTTCTTC
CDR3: CASSPRDRFYNEQFF

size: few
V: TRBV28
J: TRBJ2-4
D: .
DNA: TGTGCCAGCAGTCTTGAGGCCACTCAGTACTTC
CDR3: CASSLEATQYF

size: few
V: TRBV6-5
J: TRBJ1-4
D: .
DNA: TGTGCCAGTACAGGGCCACGCCGTGAAAAACTGTTTTTT
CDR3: CASTGPRREKLFF

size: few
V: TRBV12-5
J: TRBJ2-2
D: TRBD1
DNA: TGTGCTAGTGGTTCAGGACAGGGGGGAAGCACCGGGGAGCTGTTTTTT
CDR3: CASGSGQGGSTGELFF

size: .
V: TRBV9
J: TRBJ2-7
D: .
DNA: TGTGCCAGCAGCGTAGGTCTGGCAGGGGGGTACGAGCAGTACTTC
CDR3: CASSVGLAGGYEQYF

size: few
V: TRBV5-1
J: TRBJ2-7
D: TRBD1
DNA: TGCGCCAGCAGCTTCCGGACAGGGAAAAAGTCCGAGCAGTACTTC
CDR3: CASSFRTGKKSEQYF

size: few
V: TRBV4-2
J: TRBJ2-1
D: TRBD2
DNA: TGTGCCAGCAGCCAGAGGGTCCCGACTAGCGGGGGCCATGAGCAGTTCTTC
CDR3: CASSQRVPTSGGHEQFF

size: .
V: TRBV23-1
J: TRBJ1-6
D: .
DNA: TGCGCCAGCAGTCAAGAACTCGGCTATAATTCACCCCTCCACTTT
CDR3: CASSQELGYNSPLHF

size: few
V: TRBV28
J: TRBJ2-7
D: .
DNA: TGTGCCAGCAGTACGACAGCGTACGAGCAGTACTTC
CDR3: CASSTTAYEQYF

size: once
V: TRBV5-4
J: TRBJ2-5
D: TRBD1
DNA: TGTGCCAGCAGCCGGAGTGTTGAGGGGGCGGAGACCCAGTACTTC
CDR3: CASSRSVEGAETQYF

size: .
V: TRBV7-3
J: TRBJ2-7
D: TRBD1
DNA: TGTGCCAGCAGCCCGACAGGGTCCCTTGTCGAGCAGTACTTC
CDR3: CASSPTGSLVEQYF

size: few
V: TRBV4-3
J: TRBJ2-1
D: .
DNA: TGCGCCAGCAGCCAAGGGCTAGCGCCCTTGGGGAATGAGCAGTTCTTC
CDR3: CASSQGLAPLGNEQFF

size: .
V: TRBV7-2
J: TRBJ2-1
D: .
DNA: TGTGCCAGCAGCCCCCGGAGGGACAATGAGCAGTTCTTC
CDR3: CASSPRRDNEQFF

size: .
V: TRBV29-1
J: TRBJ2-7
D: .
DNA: TGCAGCGTTGAATTAGGGGGTTCCTACGAGCAGTACTTC
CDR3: CSVELGGSYEQYF

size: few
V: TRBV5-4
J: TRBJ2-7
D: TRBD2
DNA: TGTGCCAGCAGCTTAAGACTAGCGGGTGCCTACGAGCAGTACTTC
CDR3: CASSLRLAGAYEQYF

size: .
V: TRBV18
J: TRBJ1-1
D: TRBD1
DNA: TGTGCCAGCTCACCACTGAGGACAGGGGGATCTCGGATTGAAGCTTTCTTT
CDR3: CASSPLRTGGSRIEAFF

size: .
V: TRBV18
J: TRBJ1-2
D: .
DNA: TGTGCCAGCTCACCGGATCAACTAGCTAACTATGGCTACACCTTC
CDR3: CASSPDQLANYGYTF

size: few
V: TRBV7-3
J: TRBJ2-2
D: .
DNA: TGTGCCAGCAGCCGAGGACAGAGTTCGAACACCGGGGAGCTGTTTTTT
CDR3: CASSRGQSSNTGELFF